This T cell receptor (beta chain) is from a study of OX40 agonist ivuxolimab in advanced cancers. In its sample, this clone was seen a few times. Sequencing used immunoSEQ multiplex PCR; TCRdb keeps in-frame clones, though not all of them. Here the sample spans about 26,000 clones, 75% to 80% being singletons. The clonotype comes from an adult with an advanced solid tumor such as melanoma, head and neck, liver or kidney cancer. Sequenced here: CD4+ or CD8+ T cells sorted from blood, sampled in a trial of the OX40 agonist ivuxolimab.

In nucleotides, the CDR3 is TGTGCCAGCATCCGAAGAAGGGACGAGCAGTACTTC. Translating it yields CASIRRRDEQYF. V and J are TRBV25-1 and TRBJ2-7, with D unclear. V was trimmed by 7 bases and J by 5 bases, leaving 12 bases between them. Germline loops: CDR1 MGHDK, CDR2 SYGVNS. The CDR3 sequence is 12 residues long.